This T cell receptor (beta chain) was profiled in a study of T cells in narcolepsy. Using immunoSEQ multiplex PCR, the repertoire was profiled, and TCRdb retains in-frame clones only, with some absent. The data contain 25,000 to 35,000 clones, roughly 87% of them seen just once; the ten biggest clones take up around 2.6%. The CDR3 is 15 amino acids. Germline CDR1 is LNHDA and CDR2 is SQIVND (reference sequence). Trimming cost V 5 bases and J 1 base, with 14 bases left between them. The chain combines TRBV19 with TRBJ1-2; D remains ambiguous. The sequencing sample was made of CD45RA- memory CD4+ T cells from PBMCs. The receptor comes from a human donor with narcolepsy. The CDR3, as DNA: TGTGCCAGTAGTCTTGCGGAGGGCAGTAACTATGGCTACACCTTC. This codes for CASSLAEGSNYGYTF.